Listed here are 18 T cell receptor beta chains from one sample, sequenced in a study of cytomegalovirus exposure and HLA in healthy donors. The PCR made use of 60 Vbeta and 13 Jbeta primers. Assay used: immunoSEQ multiplex PCR; TCRdb lists only in-frame clones, some missing. In the table there are around 150,000 clones, 80% to 85% of which are singletons. The sample comprised PBMCs. The origin of the receptors is a girl aged 2 to 10 in good health and CMV-seropositive.

The CDR3, as DNA: TGTGCCTGGAGGGGGACAGCCCGGGTCGGGGAGCTGTTTTTT. Translation gives CAWRGTARVGELFF. The rearrangement links TRBV30 to TRBJ2-2; 7 positions match TRBD1. In germline, CDR1 is GTSNPN, CDR2 SVGIG (reference sequence). V lost 3 bases to trimming and J lost 7 bases; unmatched junction nucleotides: 8. The CDR3 totals 14 residues.

CDR3 sequence reads: CASSSSREAGKETQYF. The CDR3 coding sequence is TGTGCCAGCAGCTCCTCGAGGGAAGCGGGAAAAGAGACCCAGTACTTC. The rearrangement joins TRBV28 to TRBJ2-5; 7 positions match TRBD2. The J segment lost 3 bases and the V segment lost 6 bases, leaving 13 bases of the junction unmatched. The V gene's germline CDR1 is MDHEN and CDR2 SYDVKM. The CDR3 is 16 residues long.

In DNA form, the CDR3 reads TGTGCCAGCAGCCTAACGGGTGCAGATGATGAAAAACTGTTTTTT. It specifies CASSLTGADDEKLFF. The J gene is TRBJ1-4, the V gene TRBV4-2; unclear D gene. There are 15 residues in the CDR3. Trimming shortened V by 4 bases and J by 6 bases, and 15 bases separated the two germline ends. CDR1 LGHNA and CDR2 YNFKEQ come from the germline V gene.

The chain recombines TRBV6-5 with TRBJ1-5; TRBD1 aligns across 7 bases. Per the germline V gene, CDR1 is MNHEY and CDR2 is SVGAGI. The CDR3 covers 15 residues. V was clipped by 4 bases and J by 6 bases; unmatched bases: 9. CDR3 region: CASSSTGYRGQPQHF. The CDR3 DNA reads TGTGCCAGCAGTTCGACAGGGTATCGGGGTCAGCCCCAGCATTTT.

The J gene is TRBJ1-3, the V gene TRBV19; D unclear. The CDR3 runs 13 residues. V was clipped by 7 bases and J by 4 bases, with 11 bases between them. Germline V gene sequence: CDR1 LNHDA, CDR2 SQIVND (reference sequence). The CDR3 region is CASTRLAGNTIYF. CDR3 nucleotides: TGTGCCAGTACGCGGTTGGCGGGAAACACCATATATTTT.

This chain uses TRBV5-1 with TRBJ2-5; TRBD2 aligns across 7 bases. V dropped 0 bases and J dropped 5; count of bases not matched to a gene: 16. The CDR3 sequence is 18 residues long. Germline lookup yields CDR1 SGHRS and CDR2 YFSETQ. The CDR3 loop reads CASSLALAGARRGETQYF. CDR3 nucleotide sequence: TGCGCCAGCAGCTTGGCCCTTGCGGGAGCTAGAAGAGGTGAGACCCAGTACTTC.

The sample holds a few counts of this clone. The V call is TRBV4-1, the J call TRBJ1-5, with 7 bases lining up with TRBD1. Germline V gene data show CDR1 as MGHRA and CDR2 as YSYEKL. V lost 0 bases to trimming and J lost 7 bases; unmatched junction nucleotides: 3. The CDR3 contains 14 residues. The CDR3 nucleotides read TGCGCCAGCAGCCAAGAAAGAGGGGGCCAGCCCCAGCATTTT. Residues: CASSQERGGQPQHF.

There are a few counts of this clone. The chain has TRBV4-1 and TRBJ2-7; 9 nucleotides align to TRBD2. From germline, CDR1 is MGHRA and CDR2 YSYEKL. The V segment lost 4 bases and the J segment 7 bases; nucleotides outside the gene matches: 17. The CDR3 has 17 residues. CDR3 amino acids: CASSRGVSAGGMGEQYF. CDR3 DNA sequence: TGCGCCAGCAGCCGCGGTGTATCAGCGGGAGGAATGGGTGAGCAGTACTTC.

The chain recombines TRBV5-6 with TRBJ2-5; 13 bases line up with TRBD2. CDR1 and CDR2 (germline): SGHDT, YYEEEE. CDR3 size: 16 residues. Trimming at V came to 5 bases and at J to 5 bases, leaving 9 bases not matched to a gene. The CDR3 region has the DNA TGTGCCAGCAGTCCCGGACTAGCGGGAGTGCTGGAGACCCAGTACTTC. Its protein is CASSPGLAGVLETQYF.

The CDR3 is CASSGGSGLGASGNTIYF. The CDR3 DNA reads as TGTGCCAGCAGCGGAGGATCAGGGTTGGGGGCCTCTGGAAACACCATATATTTT. The chain carries TRBV9 and TRBJ1-3; perhaps TRBD1 as D (6 bases). Trimming stripped 3 bases from V and 0 bases from J, with 19 bases between. Germline values: CDR1 SGDLS, CDR2 YYNGEE. The CDR3 loop spans 18 amino acids.

This clone was counted a few times. The V call is TRBV2, the J call TRBJ2-2; 11 bases match TRBD1. J gave up 1 base and V 5 bases, and 3 bases lay outside the gene matches. There are 16 residues in the CDR3. Germline CDR1 reads SNHLY; CDR2 reads FYNNEI. The CDR3: CASSRTGGENTGELFF. The CDR3 DNA is TGTGCCAGCAGTCGGACAGGGGGCGAGAACACCGGGGAGCTGTTTTTT.

This clone was seen only a few times. The chain has TRBV7-9 and TRBJ2-5; tentative D call: TRBD1 (5 bases). V was shortened by 5 bases and J by 6 bases, with 19 bases between the two germline ends. The germline V gene encodes CDR1 SEHNR and CDR2 FQNEAQ (reference sequence). The CDR3 extends over 15 amino acids. In DNA, the CDR3 is TGTGCCAGCAGCCCTCCTCCCTGGCAGGGTCAGACCCAGTACTTC. It codes for CASSPPPWQGQTQYF.

The chain combines TRBV5-8 with TRBJ2-7, with a tentative D call TRBD2 (5 bases). Trimming removed 4 bases at V and 0 bases at J, with 26 bases between. The CDR3 runs 19 residues. Germline V CDR1 and CDR2: SGHTS, YDEGEE. The CDR3 nucleotides read TGTGCCAGCAGCCGGCGGCGCGGGTTTACCGACTCCCCCTCCTACGAGCAGTACTTC. Translation: CASSRRRGFTDSPSYEQYF.

The rearrangement links TRBV27 to TRBJ2-3, with 10 nucleotides matching TRBD1. With 3 bases clipped from V and 6 bases from J, the junction kept 12 bases outside the gene matches. This CDR3 is 17 amino acids long. Germline-derived CDR1 and CDR2 are MNHEY and SMNVEV (reference sequence). CDR3 nucleotides: TGTGCCAGCAGTTTTCTTAGTTCTCGGGACAGGGGTGATACGCAGTATTTT. Translated: CASSFLSSRDRGDTQYF.

V usage is TRBV2 and J usage is TRBJ1-1; D perhaps matches TRBD1 (6 bases). This CDR3 comprises 13 residues. Germline V lookup: CDR1 SNHLY, CDR2 FYNNEI. V was trimmed by 11 bases and J by 0 bases, leaving 13 bases between them. The CDR3 sequence is CAGRTELNTEAFF. The CDR3 DNA sequence: TGTGCCGGAAGGACAGAATTGAACACTGAAGCTTTCTTT.

V gene TRBV9 combines with J gene TRBJ1-1; a weak D match, TRBD1 (6 bases). CDR1 SGDLS and CDR2 YYNGEE come from the germline V gene. The CDR3 consists of 16 residues. V shed 5 bases and J shed 1 base, with 18 bases lying between them. In DNA, the CDR3 is TGTGCCAGCAGTCGAAAGGCCACAGGGACGAACACTGAAGCTTTCTTT. Amino acid sequence: CASSRKATGTNTEAFF.

The chain recombines TRBV5-6 with TRBJ1-2, with TRBD1 identical over 9 bases. The CDR3 consists of 16 residues. With 5 bases clipped from V and 6 bases from J, the junction kept 14 bases outside the gene matches. Looked up from germline, CDR1 is SGHDT and CDR2 is YYEEEE. The CDR3 DNA follows: TGTGCCAGCAGTCCCACCTGGGGACAGGGAAGGAATGGCTACACCTTC. Translation: CASSPTWGQGRNGYTF.

V usage is TRBV19 and J usage is TRBJ1-1; maybe TRBD1 (5 bases). Germline V gives CDR1 LNHDA, CDR2 SQIVND (reference sequence). V was cut by 2 bases and J by 10 bases, with 11 bases left in between. The CDR3 extends over 12 amino acids. The CDR3: CASSISQGTAFF. The CDR3 region has the DNA TGTGCCAGTAGTATATCTCAGGGAACAGCTTTCTTT.